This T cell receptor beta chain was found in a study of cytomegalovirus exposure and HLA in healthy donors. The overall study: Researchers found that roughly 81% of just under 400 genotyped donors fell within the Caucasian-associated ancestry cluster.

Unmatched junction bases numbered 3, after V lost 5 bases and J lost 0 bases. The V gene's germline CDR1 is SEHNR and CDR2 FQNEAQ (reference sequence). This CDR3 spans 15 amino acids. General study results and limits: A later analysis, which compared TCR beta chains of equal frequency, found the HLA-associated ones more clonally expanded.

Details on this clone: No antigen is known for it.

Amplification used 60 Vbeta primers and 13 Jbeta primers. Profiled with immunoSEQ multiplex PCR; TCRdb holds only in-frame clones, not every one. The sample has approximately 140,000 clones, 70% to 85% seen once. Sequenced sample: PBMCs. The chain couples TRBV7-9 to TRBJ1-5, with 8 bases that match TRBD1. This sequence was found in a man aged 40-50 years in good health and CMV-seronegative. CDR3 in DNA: TGTGCCAGCAGCCGGACAGGGTATAGCAATCAGCCCCAGCATTTT. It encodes CASSRTGYSNQPQHF. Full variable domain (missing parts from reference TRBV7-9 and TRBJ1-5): DTGVSQNPRHKITKRGQNVTFRCDPISEHNRLYWYRQTLGQGPEFLTYFQNEAQLEKSRLLSDRFSAERPKGSFSTLEIQRTEQGDSAMYLCASSRTGYSNQPQHFGDGTRLSIL.